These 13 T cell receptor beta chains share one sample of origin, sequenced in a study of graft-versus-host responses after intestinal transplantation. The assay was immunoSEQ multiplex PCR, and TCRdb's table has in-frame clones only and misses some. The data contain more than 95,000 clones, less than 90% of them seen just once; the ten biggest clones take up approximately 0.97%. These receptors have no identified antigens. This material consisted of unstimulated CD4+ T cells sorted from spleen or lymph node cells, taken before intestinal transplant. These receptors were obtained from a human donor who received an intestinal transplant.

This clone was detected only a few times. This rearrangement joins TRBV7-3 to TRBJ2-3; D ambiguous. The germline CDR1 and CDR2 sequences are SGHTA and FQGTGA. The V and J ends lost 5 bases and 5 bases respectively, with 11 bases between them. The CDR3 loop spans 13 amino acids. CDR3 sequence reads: CASSPGSGDTQYF. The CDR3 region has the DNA TGTGCCAGCAGCCCGGGTTCTGGAGATACGCAGTATTTT.

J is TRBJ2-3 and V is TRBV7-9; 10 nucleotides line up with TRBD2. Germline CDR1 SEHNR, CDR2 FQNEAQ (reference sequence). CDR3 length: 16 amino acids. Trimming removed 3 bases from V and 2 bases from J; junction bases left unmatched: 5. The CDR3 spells CASSFRSGGDTDTQYF. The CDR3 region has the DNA TGTGCCAGCAGCTTTAGAAGCGGGGGGGACACAGATACGCAGTATTTT.

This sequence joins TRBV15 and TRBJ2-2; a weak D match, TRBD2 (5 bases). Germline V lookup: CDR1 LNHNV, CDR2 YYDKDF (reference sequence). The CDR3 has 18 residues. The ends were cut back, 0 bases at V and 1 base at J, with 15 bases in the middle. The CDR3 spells CATSRDLRDWVNTGELFF. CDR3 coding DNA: TGTGCCACCAGCAGAGATCTCCGGGATTGGGTGAACACCGGGGAGCTGTTTTTT.

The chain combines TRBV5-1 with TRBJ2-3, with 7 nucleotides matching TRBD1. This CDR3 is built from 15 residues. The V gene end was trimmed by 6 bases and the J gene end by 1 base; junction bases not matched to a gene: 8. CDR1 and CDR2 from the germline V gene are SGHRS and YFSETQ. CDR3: CASTGQAGGTDTQYF. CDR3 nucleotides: TGCGCCAGCACCGGACAGGCAGGGGGCACAGATACGCAGTATTTT.

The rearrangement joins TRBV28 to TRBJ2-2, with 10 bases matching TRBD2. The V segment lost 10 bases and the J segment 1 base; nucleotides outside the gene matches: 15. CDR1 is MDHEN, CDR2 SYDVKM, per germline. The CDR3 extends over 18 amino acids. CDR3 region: CATRGLSGRAWNTGELFF. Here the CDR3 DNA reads TGTGCCACCCGCGGACTAAGCGGGAGGGCGTGGAACACCGGGGAGCTGTTTTTT.

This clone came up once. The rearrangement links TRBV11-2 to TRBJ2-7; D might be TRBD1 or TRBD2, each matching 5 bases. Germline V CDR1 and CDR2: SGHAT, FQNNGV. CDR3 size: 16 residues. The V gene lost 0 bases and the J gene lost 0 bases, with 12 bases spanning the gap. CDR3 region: CASSLEGRGLSYEQYF. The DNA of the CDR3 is TGTGCCAGCAGCTTAGAGGGCCGGGGCCTCTCCTACGAGCAGTACTTC.

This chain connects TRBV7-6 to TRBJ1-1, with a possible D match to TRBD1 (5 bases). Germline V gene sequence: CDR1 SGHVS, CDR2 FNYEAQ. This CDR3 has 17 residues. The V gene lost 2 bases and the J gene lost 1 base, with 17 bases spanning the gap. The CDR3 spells CASSLTPRGMGNTEAFF. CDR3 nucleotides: TGTGCCAGCAGCTTAACCCCCCGGGGGATGGGGAACACTGAAGCTTTCTTT.

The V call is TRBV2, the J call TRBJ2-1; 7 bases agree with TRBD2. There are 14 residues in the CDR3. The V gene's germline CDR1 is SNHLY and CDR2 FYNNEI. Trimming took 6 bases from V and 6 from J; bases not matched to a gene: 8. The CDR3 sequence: CASSAGLVLNEQFF. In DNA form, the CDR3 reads TGTGCCAGCAGCGCAGGACTAGTTCTCAATGAGCAGTTCTTC.

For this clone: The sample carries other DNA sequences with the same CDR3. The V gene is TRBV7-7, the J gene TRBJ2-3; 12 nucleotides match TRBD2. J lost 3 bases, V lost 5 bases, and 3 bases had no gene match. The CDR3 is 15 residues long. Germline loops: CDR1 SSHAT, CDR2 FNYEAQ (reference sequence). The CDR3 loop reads CASSPGTSGTDTQYF. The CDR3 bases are TGTGCCAGCAGCCCAGGGACTAGCGGGACAGATACGCAGTATTTT.

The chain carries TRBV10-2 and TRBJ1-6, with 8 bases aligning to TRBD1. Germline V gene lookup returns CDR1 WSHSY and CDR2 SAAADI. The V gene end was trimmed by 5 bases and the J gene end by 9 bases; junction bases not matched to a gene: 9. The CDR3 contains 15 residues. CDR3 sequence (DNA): TGCGCCAGCAGTCAGGACAGGGCGGTCGGTTCACCCCTCCACTTT. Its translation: CASSQDRAVGSPLHF.

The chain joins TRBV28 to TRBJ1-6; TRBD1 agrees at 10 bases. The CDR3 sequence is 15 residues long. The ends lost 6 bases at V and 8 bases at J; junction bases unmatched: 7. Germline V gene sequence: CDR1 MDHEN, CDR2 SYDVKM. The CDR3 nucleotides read TGTGCCAGCAGCCCCCCGGGACAGGGGTATTCACCCCTCCACTTT. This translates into CASSPPGQGYSPLHF.

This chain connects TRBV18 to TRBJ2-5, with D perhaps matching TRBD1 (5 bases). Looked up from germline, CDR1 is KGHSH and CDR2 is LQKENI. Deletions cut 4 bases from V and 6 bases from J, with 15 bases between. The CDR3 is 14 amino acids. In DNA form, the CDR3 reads TGTGCCAGCTCACGACCTGGGCAGGGAAAGACCCAGTACTTC. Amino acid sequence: CASSRPGQGKTQYF.

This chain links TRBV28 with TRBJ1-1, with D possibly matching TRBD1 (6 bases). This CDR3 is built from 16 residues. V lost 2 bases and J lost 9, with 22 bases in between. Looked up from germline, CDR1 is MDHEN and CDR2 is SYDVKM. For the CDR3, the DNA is TGTGCCAGCAGTTTAATCTATCCGGGGCGAGGGGGAAAAGCTTTCTTT. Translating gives CASSLIYPGRGGKAFF.